This T cell receptor (beta chain) was sequenced during a study of shared clonotypes between healthy human individuals. General study findings and limits: The researchers took only blood, and tissue repertoires probably look different.

Points on this clone: Its antigen remains unidentified.

The unsorted PBMC sample used ten immunoSEQ deep assay plates. The protocol was immunoSEQ multiplex PCR, while the TCRdb copy is restricted to in-frame clones and leaves out a portion. The sample has 450,000 to 500,000 clones, around 80% seen once. The clonotype originates from a woman aged 35 to 49 in good health. Some clones in this sample may be carry-over from other donors' samples. The sequenced sample was PBMCs.

In DNA, the CDR3 is TGTGCCAGCTCACTCCCTGAGCAGCCCCAGCATTTT. This gives the protein CASSLPEQPQHF. The chain is built from TRBV18 and TRBJ1-5; D remains unclear. The V gene lost 4 bases and the J gene lost 7 bases, with 8 bases spanning the gap. The CDR3 runs to 12 residues. Germline V gene sequence: CDR1 KGHSH, CDR2 LQKENI.